This T cell receptor beta chain was retrieved from a study of shared clonotypes between healthy human individuals. Overall study: Used for every donor were three CD4 naive, three CD4 memory, two CD8 naive and one CD8 memory plate.

Study outcomes and limitations: Among the subsets, naive ones generally showed larger estimated richness than memory ones.

TCRdb keeps only in-frame clones here, not all; method: immunoSEQ multiplex PCR. The data contain about 1.5 million clones, nearly 99% of them singletons. All of the donors resided in Nashville, Tennessee, and each was a Caucasian adult. About this clone itself: What it binds is not known.

Germline values: CDR1 MNHEY, CDR2 SMNVEV (reference sequence). V was shortened by 4 bases and J by 0 bases, with 11 bases between the two germline ends. This CDR3 is built from 15 residues. Input material: naive CD4+ T cells sorted from blood. Subset denoted: CD45RA+ positively selected. The TCR comes from a man aged 25 to 40 in good health. This chain uses TRBV27 with TRBJ2-3; D unclear. In DNA form, the CDR3 reads TGTGCCAGCAGTTCCCCGGGTTTGAGCACAGATACGCAGTATTTT. Translated: CASSSPGLSTDTQYF.